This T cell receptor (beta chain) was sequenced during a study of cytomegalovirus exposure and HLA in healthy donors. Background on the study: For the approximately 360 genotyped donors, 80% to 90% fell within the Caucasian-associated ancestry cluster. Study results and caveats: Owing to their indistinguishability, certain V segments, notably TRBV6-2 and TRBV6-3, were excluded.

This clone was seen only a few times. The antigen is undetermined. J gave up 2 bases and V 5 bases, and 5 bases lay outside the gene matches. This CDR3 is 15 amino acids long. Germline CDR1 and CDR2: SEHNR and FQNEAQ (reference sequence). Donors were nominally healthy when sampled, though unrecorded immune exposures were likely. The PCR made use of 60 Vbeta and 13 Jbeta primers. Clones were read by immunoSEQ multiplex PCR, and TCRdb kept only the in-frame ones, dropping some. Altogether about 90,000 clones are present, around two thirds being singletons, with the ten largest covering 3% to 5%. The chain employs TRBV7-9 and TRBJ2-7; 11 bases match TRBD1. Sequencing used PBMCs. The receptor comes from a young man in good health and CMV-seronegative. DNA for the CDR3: TGTGCCAGCAGCAGCGAGGGACAGGGGGCCTACGAGCAGTACTTC. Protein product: CASSSEGQGAYEQYF.